This T cell receptor beta chain was sequenced in a study of blood T cell repertoires in COVID-19 (TCRdb year 2020). As for the study more broadly: Samples from collaborators originated in the United States, Italy and Spain and spanned both the acute and convalescent phases of COVID-19. The prospective study material was composed of cDNA or gDNA derived from T cells, B-cell-depleted T cells, or PBMCs. Deeply sampled blood TCRbeta repertoires from subjects exposed to, actively infected with, or recovered from COVID-19 were included in the dataset. The repertoires were released in a freely available public database meant as a resource for research on the immune response to SARS-CoV-2. The samples were drawn from two sources: the first 160 participants of the ongoing ImmuneRACE study, and some 1,300 subjects contributed by 6 global collaborators. The sample metadata nearly always contained a de-identified subject ID, COVID-19 status, age in years and sex. HLA class I and class II types, where available, came from metadata supplied by the sample provider rather than from assay-based typing. Broad study findings and their caveats: The quantity of clinical and demographic metadata differed by source and by participant and was supplied without curation.

CDR1 and CDR2 are read off the germline V gene as SGHVS and FQNEAQ. The cysteine opens and the phenylalanine closes a CDR3 of 17 amino acids. Only CDR3 DNA remains: 51 bases, in frame from the first base. The V end gives up 5 bases and the J end 0 bases, leaving 3 bases in the junction not matched to a gene. The immunoSEQ Assay, a bias-controlled multiplex PCR, was used to amplify TCRbeta CDR3 regions from genomic DNA. The paper's data handling went like this. The number of nucleated cells in each sample was estimated from the amplification of reference gene primers within the assay. To quantify the absolute abundance of each unique TCRbeta CDR3 rearrangement, sequence reads were collapsed and filtered. Productive Simpson clonality was computed per sample as the square root of Simpson's diversity index over productive rearrangements. What TCRdb holds here is the immuneACCESS table cut down to in-frame rearrangements. Part of the clones is not present; checked against another copy, under half of the missing clones reflect an unresolved V gene, and the others are unexplained. The V and J calls and clone size are taken from that table; D and trimming were inferred from the DNA. The sample yields roughly 280,000 clones; 88% were counted once. The ten biggest clones cover approximately 10% of the sample.

With respect to this clone: Its antigen remains undetermined. Base qualities are not provided; no much larger clone lies one nucleotide away.

One collaborating source in Seattle enrolled patients during active infection and followed them longitudinally through the course of disease. Whole blood was collected in K2EDTA tubes by collaborating institutions according to the institutions' own protocols. For TCRbeta analysis, collaborators shipped samples as frozen whole blood, isolated PBMCs, or DNA extracted from either of those sample types. The clonotype originates from a woman aged 25-40 years with COVID-19, enrolled during active disease. The rearrangement joined TRBV7-8 to TRBJ2-1; a stretch of 14 junction bases matches TRBD2. The material sequenced was peripheral blood. The DNA sequence reads TGTGCCAGCAGCACAGGGACTAGCGGGAGCTCCTACAATGAGCAGTTCTTC. Protein translation: CASSTGTSGSSYNEQFF.